The 16 T cell receptor beta chains listed next were all sequenced from one sample in a study of blood T cell repertoires in COVID-19. The protocol was immunoSEQ multiplex PCR, while the TCRdb copy is restricted to in-frame clones and leaves out a portion. The data show fewer than 130,000 clones, roughly 84% seen once. Sequenced sample: peripheral blood. The receptors derive from a human donor in a cohort sampled during active COVID-19.

The chain recombines TRBV5-1 with TRBJ2-1, with D possibly being TRBD1 (6 bases). Germline assignment: CDR1 SGHRS and CDR2 YFSETQ. The CDR3 runs to 15 residues. V was shortened by 4 bases and J by 1 base, with 12 bases between the two germline ends. CDR3 amino acids: CASSMNRDSYNEQFF. In nucleotides, the CDR3 is TGCGCCAGCAGCATGAACAGGGATTCCTACAATGAGCAGTTCTTC.

The chain joins TRBV4-3 to TRBJ2-1; 9 bases map to TRBD2. Germline CDR1 LGHNA, CDR2 YSLEER. Unmatched junction bases numbered 7, after V lost 0 bases and J lost 4 bases. The CDR3 runs to 17 residues. The CDR3: CASSQDASGALYNEQFF. CDR3 nucleotide sequence: TGCGCCAGCAGCCAAGATGCTAGCGGGGCCCTATACAATGAGCAGTTCTTC.

The chain couples TRBV28 to TRBJ2-7; D not resolved. The CDR3 is 14 residues long. The V gene's germline CDR1 is MDHEN and CDR2 SYDVKM. V dropped 4 bases and J dropped 2 bases, with 12 bases sitting between them. In nucleotides, the CDR3 is TGTGCCAGCAGTTCATCAAGCACCACCTACGAGCAGTACTTC. Residues: CASSSSSTTYEQYF.

Only a few counts were recorded for this clone. This rearrangement joins TRBV4-3 to TRBJ1-6, with 7 bases that match TRBD1. Germline V gives CDR1 LGHNA, CDR2 YSLEER. The ends lost 0 bases at V and 5 bases at J; junction bases unmatched: 10. The CDR3 is 18 amino acids. This CDR3 is CASSQEGQAVFNNSPLHF. The CDR3, as DNA: TGCGCCAGCAGCCAAGAAGGACAGGCGGTTTTTAATAATTCACCCCTCCACTTT.

The J gene is TRBJ1-1, the V gene TRBV11-2; D is possibly TRBD1 (5 bases). Looked up from germline, CDR1 is SGHAT and CDR2 is FQNNGV. Trimming took 1 base from V and 1 from J, leaving 7 bases between them. CDR3 length: 14 amino acids. CDR3 nucleotides: TGTGCCAGCAGCTTAGCACAGGCGAACACTGAAGCTTTCTTT. This gives the protein CASSLAQANTEAFF.

The chain uses TRBV7-6 and TRBJ2-7; TRBD1 matches at 8 bases. V trimming: 5 bases; J trimming: 2 bases; junction bases outside the gene matches: 5. The CDR3 covers 14 residues. Germline V gives CDR1 SGHVS, CDR2 FNYEAQ. CDR3 loop: CASSLGQVPYEQYF. The CDR3 DNA is TGTGCCAGCAGCCTGGGACAGGTTCCCTACGAGCAGTACTTC.

A few counts support this clone. The gene calls are TRBV9 and TRBJ1-1, with TRBD1 matching 7 bases. The V segment lost 1 base and the J segment 4 bases; nucleotides outside the gene matches: 4. The CDR3 extends over 14 amino acids. The germline V gene has CDR1 SGDLS and CDR2 YYNGEE. Here the CDR3 DNA reads TGTGCCAGCAGCGTATCTACAGGGGTCACTGAAGCTTTCTTT. It codes for CASSVSTGVTEAFF. Based on the CDR3 plus reference TRBV9 and TRBJ1-1, the full variable domain is DSGVTQTPKHLITATGQRVTLRCSPRSGDLSVYWYQQSLDQGLQFLIQYYNGEERAKGNILERFSAQQFPDLHSELNLSSLELGDSALYFCASSVSTGVTEAFFGQGTRLTVV.

The V call is TRBV5-5, the J call TRBJ2-1, with 16 bases identical to TRBD2. The V segment lost 6 bases and the J segment 2 bases; nucleotides outside the gene matches: 5. This CDR3 has 17 residues. Germline loops: CDR1 SGHKS, CDR2 YYEKEE (reference sequence). CDR3 protein: CASKPGLAGGTYNEQFF. CDR3 nucleotides: TGTGCCAGCAAGCCGGGACTAGCGGGAGGGACCTACAATGAGCAGTTCTTC.

The J gene is TRBJ1-3, the V gene TRBV7-9; unclear D gene. Looked up from germline, CDR1 is SEHNR and CDR2 is FQNEAQ (reference sequence). This CDR3 spans 14 amino acids. With 7 bases removed from V and 0 bases from J, the gap between germline ends came to 10 bases. The CDR3 sequence: CASTHRSSGNTIYF. CDR3 nucleotide sequence: TGTGCCAGCACCCATCGTAGCTCTGGAAACACCATATATTTT. The full variable domain, in which reference TRBV7-9 and TRBJ1-3 provide the parts outside the CDR3, is DTGVSQNPRHKITKRGQNVTFRCDPISEHNRLYWYRQTLGQGPEFLTYFQNEAQLEKSRLLSDRFSAERPKGSFSTLEIQRTEQGDSAMYLCASTHRSSGNTIYFGEGSWLTVV.

CDR3 bases: TGTGCCAGCAGCCCACAGATTCCGGGACTTCACCAAGAGACCCAGTACTTC. Translation gives CASSPQIPGLHQETQYF. The genes are TRBV27 and TRBJ2-5; D possibly corresponds to TRBD2 (6 bases). The CDR3 sequence is 17 residues long. Trimming pared 6 bases from V and 0 bases from J, leaving 20 bases between. Germline CDR1 is MNHEY and CDR2 is SMNVEV (reference sequence).

The CDR3 sequence: CATRDRDDLQETQYF. The CDR3 nucleotides are TGTGCCACCCGGGACAGGGATGACTTGCAAGAGACCCAGTACTTC. V usage is TRBV2 and J usage is TRBJ2-5; the match to TRBD1 covers 9 bases. V dropped 10 bases and J dropped 2; count of bases not matched to a gene: 11. Germline CDR1 reads SNHLY; CDR2 reads FYNNEI. CDR3 length equals 15 residues.

This chain joins TRBV6-1 and TRBJ2-3; perhaps TRBD1 as D (6 bases). Trimming cost V 2 bases and J 7 bases, with 16 bases left between them. The CDR3 runs 15 residues. The germline gives CDR1 MNHNS, CDR2 SASEGT. CDR3 sequence (DNA): TGTGCCAGCAGTGAAATAACTACAGGGCTTTATACGCAGTATTTT. Encoded protein: CASSEITTGLYTQYF.

CDR3 amino acids: CASSPVGQYEQYF. CDR3 in DNA: TGTGCCAGCTCACCCGTGGGGCAGTACGAGCAGTACTTC. The chain carries TRBV18 and TRBJ2-7; maybe TRBD1 (5 bases). V was clipped by 3 bases and J by 4 bases, with 10 bases between them. The CDR3 contains 13 residues. Germline CDR1 and CDR2: KGHSH and LQKENI.

This clone has a single count. The chain employs TRBV5-4 and TRBJ2-7; 8 bases are shared with TRBD1. CDR1 SGHNT and CDR2 YYREEE come from the germline V gene (reference sequence). The V gene end was trimmed by 3 bases and the J gene end by 0 bases; junction bases not matched to a gene: 5. CDR3 length: 15 residues. The CDR3 region has the DNA TGTGCCAGCAGCTCGAACAGGGGGAGCTCCTACGAGCAGTACTTC. Translating gives CASSSNRGSSYEQYF.

This clone appeared a single time. This sequence joins TRBV28 and TRBJ2-5, with 7 bases identical to TRBD1. The CDR3 is made up of 15 amino acids. V trimming: 4 bases; J trimming: 2 bases; junction bases outside the gene matches: 7. Germline assignment: CDR1 MDHEN and CDR2 SYDVKM. CDR3 region: CASSSIPGQQETQYF. CDR3 coding DNA: TGTGCCAGCAGTTCCATACCGGGACAGCAAGAGACCCAGTACTTC.

The chain carries TRBV18 and TRBJ2-4; no clear D. CDR1 and CDR2 from the germline V gene are KGHSH and LQKENI. The CDR3 sequence is 12 residues long. Trimming left V 3 bases short and J 6 bases short, with 6 bases between. CDR3 bases: TGTGCCAGCTCACCGGCAACAAACATTCAGTACTTC. Its protein product is CASSPATNIQYF. The full variable domain, rest sourced from reference TRBV18 and TRBJ2-4, is NAGVMQNPRHLVRRRGQEARLRCSPMKGHSHVYWYRQLPEEGLKFMVYLQKENIIDESGMPKERFSAEFPKEGPSILRIQQVVRGDSAAYFCASSPATNIQYFGAGTRLSVL.